This entry concerns a single T cell receptor (beta chain). Its cognate antigen is unknown. This sample was taken from a study of T cells in Graves' hyperthyroidism and ophthalmopathy. Orbital computed tomography, thyroid ultrasound, serum thyroxine and TRAb, and clinical symptoms together informed the diagnoses. Study-wide results and limits: Appearing also in blood were most of the thyroid clonotypes expanded above 0.001. A model of 13 V-J pairs discriminated ophthalmopathy from stable hyperthyroidism.

The V end lost 1 base, the J end lost 1 base, and 7 bases lay between the germline ends. This CDR3 is built from 13 residues. CDR1 GTSNPN and CDR2 SVGIG come from the germline V gene (reference sequence). Authors of the study amplified TCR beta CDR3 regions from RNA transcripts. HTBI primers were employed in a first-round RT-PCR of the TCR CDR3. TCRdb redid the calling of the multiplex PCR reads with MiXCR, one entry per CDR3 protein. Of around 260,000 distinct CDR3 sequences listed, 25% to 30% were seen once; the top ten hold about 30%. This TCR derives from a man between 40 and 49 years old with Graves' hyperthyroidism that later progressed to Graves' ophthalmopathy. The genes are TRBV30 and TRBJ1-1; D unresolved. The sequenced sample consisted of blood. The CDR3 protein is CAWSARGNTEAFF. The CDR3 DNA is TGTGCCTGGAGTGCTCGGGGGAACACTGAAGCTTTCTTT. Together with reference TRBV30 and TRBJ1-1, the CDR3 gives the full variable domain: SQTIHQWPATLVQPVGSPLSLECTVEGTSNPNLYWYRQAAGRGLQLLFYSVGIGQISSEVPQNLSASRPQDRQFILSSKKLLLSDSGFYLCAWSARGNTEAFFGQGTRLTVV.